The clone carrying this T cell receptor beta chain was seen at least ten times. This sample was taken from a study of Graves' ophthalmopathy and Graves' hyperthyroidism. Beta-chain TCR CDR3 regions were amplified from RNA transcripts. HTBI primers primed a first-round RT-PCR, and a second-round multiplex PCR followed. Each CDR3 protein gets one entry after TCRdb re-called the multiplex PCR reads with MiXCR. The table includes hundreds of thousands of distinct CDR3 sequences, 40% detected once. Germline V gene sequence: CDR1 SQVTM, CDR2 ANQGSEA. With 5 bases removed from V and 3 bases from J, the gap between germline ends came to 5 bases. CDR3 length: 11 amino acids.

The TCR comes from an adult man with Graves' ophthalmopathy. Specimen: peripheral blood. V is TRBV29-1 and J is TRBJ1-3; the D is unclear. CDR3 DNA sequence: TGCAGCGTTAGTCATGGAAACACCATATATTTT. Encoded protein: CSVSHGNTIYF.